The clone carrying this TCR beta chain has more than one count but fewer than ten. Its matching antigen is unknown. The data belong to a study of beta chain features in type 1 diabetes. Study results and limitations: Patients with Type 1 diabetes showed moderately but significantly shorter TCRB CDR3s in all four CD4+ subsets.

The V end was cut by 0 bases, the J end by 3 bases, with 9 bases between. The CDR3 totals 14 residues. CDR1 is MNHNY and CDR2 is SVGAGI in the germline V gene (reference sequence). All of the isolated RNA was reverse transcribed, so expressed TCRB transcripts were sequenced. Libraries were prepared by immunoSEQ multiplex PCR; TCRdb keeps only in-frame clonotypes and omits some of them. This repertoire shows hundreds of thousands of clones, about 14% found once; its top ten account for about 0.086%. The material sequenced was naive CD4+ T cells from blood. V is TRBV6-6 and J is TRBJ2-7; possible D gene TRBD2, 6 bases. The clonotype was recovered from a man younger than 35 in good health. CDR3 DNA sequence: TGTGCCAGCAGTTACTCCCCGGGGGTCTACGAGCAGTACTTC. The encoded protein is CASSYSPGVYEQYF.